This TCR beta chain was obtained from a study of identical twins. This clonotype appeared many times. Its antigen is still unknown. The study's findings and limits: Twin pairs had excess sharing that was weaker in beta out-of-frame sequences. Interpretation of the results relied on cross-sectional statistical analysis and not on following the same donors. For cord blood, abundant beta clonotypes had fewer insertions, unlike memory repertoires, which showed none.

A universal primer site arose from template switching, and cDNA bore unique molecular identifiers. TCRdb fed the 5' RACE reads into MiXCR, producing one record per CDR3 protein. The sample has 200,000 to 250,000 distinct CDR3 sequences; about 11% are singletons. This TCR came from a man aged 45-60 years in good health. Sequenced: memory T cells sorted from blood.

For the CDR3, the DNA is TGCGCCAGCAGCTACGGACAGGCCACCTCCTACGAGCAGTACTTC. It codes for CASSYGQATSYEQYF. The chain joins TRBV5-1 to TRBJ2-7, with 7 bases lining up with TRBD1. CDR1 SGHRS and CDR2 YFSETQ come from the germline V gene. The J segment lost 0 bases and the V segment lost 3 bases, leaving 6 bases of the junction unmatched. This CDR3 spans 15 amino acids. The whole variable domain, remainder taken from reference TRBV5-1 and TRBJ2-7, is KAGVTQTPRYLIKTRGQQVTLSCSPISGHRSVSWYQQTPGQGLQFLFEYFSETQRNKGNFPGRFSGRQFSNSRSEMNVSTLELGDSALYLCASSYGQATSYEQYFGPGTRLTVT.